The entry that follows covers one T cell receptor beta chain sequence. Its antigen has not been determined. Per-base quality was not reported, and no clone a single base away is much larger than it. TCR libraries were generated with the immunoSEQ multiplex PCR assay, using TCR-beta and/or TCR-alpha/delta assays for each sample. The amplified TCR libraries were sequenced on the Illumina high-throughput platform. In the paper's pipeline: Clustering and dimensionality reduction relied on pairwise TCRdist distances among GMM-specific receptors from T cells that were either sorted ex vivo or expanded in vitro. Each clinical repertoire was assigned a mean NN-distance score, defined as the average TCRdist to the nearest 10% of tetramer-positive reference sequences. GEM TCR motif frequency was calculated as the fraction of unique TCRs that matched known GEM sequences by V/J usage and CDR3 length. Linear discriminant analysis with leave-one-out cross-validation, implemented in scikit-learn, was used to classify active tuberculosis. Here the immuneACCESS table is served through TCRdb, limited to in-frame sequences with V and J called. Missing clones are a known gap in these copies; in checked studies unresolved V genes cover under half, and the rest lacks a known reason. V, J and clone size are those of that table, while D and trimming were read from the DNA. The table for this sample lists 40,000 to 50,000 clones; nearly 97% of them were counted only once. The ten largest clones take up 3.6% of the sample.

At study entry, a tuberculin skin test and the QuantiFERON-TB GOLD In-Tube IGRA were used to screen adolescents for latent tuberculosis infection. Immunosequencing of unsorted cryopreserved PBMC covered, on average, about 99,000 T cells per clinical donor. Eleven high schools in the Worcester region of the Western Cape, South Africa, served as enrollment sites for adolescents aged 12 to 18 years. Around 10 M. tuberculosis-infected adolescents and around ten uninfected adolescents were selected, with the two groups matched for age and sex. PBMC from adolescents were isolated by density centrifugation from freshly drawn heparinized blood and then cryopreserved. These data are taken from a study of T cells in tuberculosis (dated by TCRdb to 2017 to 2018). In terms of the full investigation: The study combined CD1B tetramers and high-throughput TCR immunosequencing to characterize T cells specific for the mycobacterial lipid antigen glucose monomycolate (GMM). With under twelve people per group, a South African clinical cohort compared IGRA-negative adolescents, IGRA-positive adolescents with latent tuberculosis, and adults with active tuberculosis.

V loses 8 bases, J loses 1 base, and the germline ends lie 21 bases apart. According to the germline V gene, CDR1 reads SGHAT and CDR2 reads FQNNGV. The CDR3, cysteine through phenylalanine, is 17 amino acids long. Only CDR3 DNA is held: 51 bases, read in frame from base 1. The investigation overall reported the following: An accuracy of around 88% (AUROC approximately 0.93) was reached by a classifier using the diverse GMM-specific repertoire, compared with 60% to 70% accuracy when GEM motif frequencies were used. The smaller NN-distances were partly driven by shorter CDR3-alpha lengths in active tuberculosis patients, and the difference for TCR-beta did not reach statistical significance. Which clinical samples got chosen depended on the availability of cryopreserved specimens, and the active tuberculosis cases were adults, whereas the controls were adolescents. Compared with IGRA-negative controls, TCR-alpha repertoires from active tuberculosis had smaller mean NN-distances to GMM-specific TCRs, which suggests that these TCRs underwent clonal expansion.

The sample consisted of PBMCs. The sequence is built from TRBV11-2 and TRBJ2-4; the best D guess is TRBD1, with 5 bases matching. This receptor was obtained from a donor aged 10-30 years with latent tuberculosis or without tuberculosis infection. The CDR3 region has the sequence CASRRLKGAEAKNIQYF. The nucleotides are TGTGCCAGCCGCCGATTAAAAGGGGCCGAGGCCAAAAACATTCAGTACTTC.